This passage covers 4 T cell receptor beta chains from one sample sequenced in a study of identical twins. TCRdb reprocessed the 5' RACE reads with MiXCR, giving one entry per CDR3 protein. The sample includes roughly 540,000 distinct CDR3 sequences, roughly a fifth seen only once; the top ten take roughly 0.9%. This sample was shared with a second study, whose subject was T cells expressing NK-cell markers.

Sequenced sample: CD4+ T cells sorted from blood. The receptors originated from a woman between 18 and 29 years old in good health.

The chain employs TRBV7-9 and TRBJ1-2; TRBD1 aligns across 12 bases. Germline-derived CDR1 and CDR2 are SEHNR and FQNEAQ (reference sequence). The V gene end was trimmed by 5 bases and the J gene end by 8 bases; junction bases not matched to a gene: 12. The CDR3 has 16 residues. The CDR3 sequence is CASSKGTGGASWGYTF. The CDR3 DNA follows: TGTGCCAGCAGCAAAGGGACAGGGGGCGCGTCGTGGGGCTACACCTTC.

This chain connects TRBV20-1 to TRBJ1-4; D may be TRBD1 (6 bases). This CDR3 has 14 amino acids. The V end lost 3 bases, the J end lost 8 bases, and 16 bases lay between the germline ends. Germline V gives CDR1 DFQATT, CDR2 SNEGSKA (reference sequence). CDR3 DNA sequence: TGCAGTGCTAGTGAGAAACAGGGAAACGAAAAACTGTTTTTT. It translates to CSASEKQGNEKLFF.

J is TRBJ1-1 and V is TRBV2, with D hard to call. V gave up 3 bases and J gave up 5 bases, with 10 bases separating them. Germline CDR1 SNHLY, CDR2 FYNNEI. The CDR3 is made up of 13 amino acids. The CDR3 bases are TGTGCCAGCAGTGAGTCAGTTCGTACTGAAGCTTTCTTT. It codes for CASSESVRTEAFF.

The count of this clonotype is one. The DNA for the CDR3 is TGTGCCAGCACCAATCCGACAGCCTTGGCGGAAGCTTTCTTT. Translated, it gives CASTNPTALAEAFF. The gene calls are TRBV6-1 and TRBJ1-1, with D possibly TRBD1 on 5 matching bases. V was clipped by 7 bases and J by 8 bases, with 20 bases between them. CDR1 and CDR2 from the germline V gene are MNHNS and SASEGT. This CDR3 is 14 amino acids long.